Following are 21 T cell receptor beta chains from one sample sequenced in a study of chemoradiotherapy in HPV16-positive cancers. Profiling relied on immunoSEQ multiplex PCR, and the TCRdb table lists in-frame clones only, not all of them. The repertoire holds about 6,600 clones, with 81% as singletons. Specimen: tumor tissue, collected from a patient who underwent chemoradiotherapy. The source is a human donor with HPV-associated anogenital cancer.

There are a few counts of this clone. The chain carries TRBV2 and TRBJ1-4; 8 nucleotides match TRBD1. With 6 bases clipped from V and 7 bases from J, the junction kept 4 bases outside the gene matches. This CDR3 contains 13 residues. From germline, CDR1 is SNHLY and CDR2 FYNNEI. CDR3 bases: TGTGCCAGCAGAGTGCAGGGGGCTGAAAAACTGTTTTTT. Its translation is CASRVQGAEKLFF.

This rearrangement joins TRBV28 to TRBJ1-5, with 8 bases fitting TRBD1. Germline assignment: CDR1 MDHEN and CDR2 SYDVKM. V dropped 6 bases and J dropped 5; count of bases not matched to a gene: 12. The CDR3 is made up of 16 amino acids. The DNA for the CDR3 is TGTGCCAGCAGACCACCCCTGGACAGGGTAGATCAGCCCCAGCATTTT. Its translation: CASRPPLDRVDQPQHF.

Only one count was recorded for this clone. The chain couples TRBV7-8 to TRBJ2-1, with D perhaps matching TRBD2 (5 bases). CDR3 length: 14 amino acids. The ends were cut back, 8 bases at V and 3 bases at J, with 14 bases in the middle. Looked up from germline, CDR1 is SGHVS and CDR2 is FQNEAQ. CDR3 in DNA: TGTGCCAGCGAGGACCCCGGACTCTACAATGAGCAGTTCTTC. It translates to CASEDPGLYNEQFF.

This clone was detected only once. This chain links TRBV5-1 with TRBJ2-4, with D perhaps TRBD1 (6 bases). Between the trimmed V and J ends, which lost 3 bases and 9 bases, there was a span of 10 bases. Per the germline V gene, CDR1 is SGHRS and CDR2 is YFSETQ. The CDR3 loop spans 12 amino acids. The CDR3 DNA reads TGCGCCAGCAGCTCACAGGGTACCATTCAGTACTTC. This sequence encodes CASSSQGTIQYF.

This clone showed up just once. The chain recombines TRBV19 with TRBJ1-5; 8 bases line up with TRBD1. Per the germline V gene, CDR1 is LNHDA and CDR2 is SQIVND (reference sequence). The CDR3 extends over 15 amino acids. J gave up 0 bases and V 6 bases, and 4 bases lay outside the gene matches. CDR3 in DNA: TGTGCCAGTAGACGACAGGGGTCTAGCAATCAGCCCCAGCATTTT. Encoded protein: CASRRQGSSNQPQHF.

The chain carries TRBV10-3 and TRBJ2-7; 8 bases line up with TRBD1. The V segment lost 6 bases and the J segment 3 bases; nucleotides outside the gene matches: 4. This CDR3 region has 13 residues. CDR1 and CDR2 (germline): ENHRY, SYGVKD. CDR3 region: CAIRPGQGYEQYF. In DNA, the CDR3 is TGTGCCATCAGACCAGGACAGGGCTACGAGCAGTACTTC.

This chain links TRBV6-1 with TRBJ1-5; D ambiguous. CDR1 and CDR2 (germline): MNHNS, SASEGT. Trimming shortened V by 1 base and J by 5 bases, and 6 bases separated the two germline ends. This CDR3 is built from 13 residues. The CDR3 spells CASSEGTHQPQHF. The CDR3, as DNA: TGTGCCAGCAGTGAAGGGACCCATCAGCCCCAGCATTTT.

V gene TRBV5-1 combines with J gene TRBJ2-7; 9 bases line up with TRBD1. The ends lost 1 base at V and 7 bases at J; junction bases unmatched: 9. Germline lookup yields CDR1 SGHRS and CDR2 YFSETQ. CDR3 size: 15 residues. The CDR3 region is CASSLRGGDREEQYF. The CDR3, as DNA: TGCGCCAGCAGCTTGCGGGGCGGGGACAGGGAAGAGCAGTACTTC. The full variable domain, with the rest looked up from reference TRBV5-1 and TRBJ2-7, is KAGVTQTPRYLIKTRGQQVTLSCSPISGHRSVSWYQQTPGQGLQFLFEYFSETQRNKGNFPGRFSGRQFSNSRSEMNVSTLELGDSALYLCASSLRGGDREEQYFGPGTRLTVT.

The chain joins TRBV30 to TRBJ2-2; 9 bases are shared with TRBD2. CDR3 size: 16 residues. CDR1 and CDR2 (germline): GTSNPN, SVGIG (reference sequence). The ends lost 3 bases at V and 7 bases at J; junction bases unmatched: 12. The DNA for the CDR3 is TGTGCCTGGAGACCCCGGCGGGGGGGCACCGGCGGGGAGCTGTTTTTT. Translating gives CAWRPRRGGTGGELFF.

The rearrangement joins TRBV6-5 to TRBJ2-7; 10 bases fit TRBD1. V lost 4 bases, J lost 2 bases, and 5 bases stayed unmatched. Germline CDR1 reads MNHEY; CDR2 reads SVGAGI. The CDR3 runs to 15 residues. The CDR3 bases are TGTGCCAGCAGTTCGACAGGGGGCCAGCCCTACGAGCAGTACTTC. Translation: CASSSTGGQPYEQYF.

V usage is TRBV6-1 and J usage is TRBJ2-7; no reliable D call. The V and J ends lost 1 base and 2 bases respectively, with 12 bases between them. This CDR3 has 15 residues. The germline V gene has CDR1 MNHNS and CDR2 SASEGT. This CDR3 reads CASSEVGRDPYEQYF. The CDR3 DNA reads TGTGCCAGCAGTGAAGTGGGTAGGGATCCCTACGAGCAGTACTTC.

The table lists this clone with a few counts. CDR3 DNA sequence: TGTGCCAGCAGCAGGACTAGCGGGGGACAAGAGACCCAGTACTTC. Protein: CASSRTSGGQETQYF. This rearrangement joins TRBV5-6 to TRBJ2-5; 13 bases match TRBD2. J lost 2 bases, V lost 4 bases, and 2 bases had no gene match. This CDR3 comprises 15 residues. The germline gives CDR1 SGHDT, CDR2 YYEEEE.

This clone was observed a single time. V usage is TRBV18 and J usage is TRBJ2-2; TRBD2 might be the D (6 bases). V lost 3 bases and J 1 base, leaving 9 bases between the germline ends. Germline assignment: CDR1 KGHSH and CDR2 LQKENI. The CDR3 length is 15 residues. The CDR3 region has the DNA TGTGCCAGCTCACCGGGACTGATGAACACCGGGGAGCTGTTTTTT. It codes for CASSPGLMNTGELFF.

In its sample, this clone is large. The V and J genes are TRBV19 and TRBJ1-6; no reliable D call. Germline V gene sequence: CDR1 LNHDA, CDR2 SQIVND (reference sequence). V lost 8 bases and J 9 bases, leaving 17 bases between the germline ends. The CDR3 extends over 14 amino acids. The CDR3 nucleotides are TGTGCCAGTTCCAAGTCAGGAGGCGCTTCACCCCTCCACTTT. Translation gives CASSKSGGASPLHF.

The rearrangement joins TRBV6-1 to TRBJ2-7; D tentatively fits TRBD1 or TRBD2 (5 bases each). V was pared by 7 bases and J by 5 bases, with 18 bases between. The CDR3 spans 14 residues. The germline gives CDR1 MNHNS, CDR2 SASEGT. DNA for the CDR3: TGTGCCAGCACAATAACTCGGGGCGTAGACGAGCAGTACTTC. This gives the protein CASTITRGVDEQYF.

This clone was seen more than once but under ten times. In DNA form, the CDR3 reads TGTGCCAGCAGCCCGGGACTAGCAGTAGAGACCCAGTACTTC. Protein product: CASSPGLAVETQYF. The chain couples TRBV5-4 to TRBJ2-5; 9 bases are shared with TRBD2. The germline CDR1 and CDR2 sequences are SGHNT and YYREEE (reference sequence). The CDR3 loop spans 14 amino acids. V gave up 4 bases and J gave up 4 bases; unmatched junction bases: 5.

This rearrangement joins TRBV4-1 to TRBJ1-1; 7 bases are a match to TRBD1. The J segment lost 10 bases and the V segment lost 0 bases, leaving 5 bases of the junction unmatched. CDR1 MGHRA and CDR2 YSYEKL come from the germline V gene. The CDR3 has 13 amino acids. Here the CDR3 reads CASSQDPHRGAFF. In nucleotides, the CDR3 is TGCGCCAGCAGCCAAGATCCGCACAGGGGAGCTTTCTTT.

This chain joins TRBV28 and TRBJ1-5, with a weak D call TRBD1 (6 bases). The germline CDR1 and CDR2 sequences are MDHEN and SYDVKM. The CDR3 is 14 amino acids. V shed 8 bases and J shed 6 bases, with 17 bases lying between them. As DNA, the CDR3 is TGTGCCAGCCTCACCCCAGGGGTGGGTCAGCCCCAGCATTTT. Its protein product is CASLTPGVGQPQHF.

On this clone: This same CDR3 is encoded by further DNA sequences in the sample. The chain combines TRBV5-1 with TRBJ2-2, with no clear D. This CDR3 has 15 amino acids. V was clipped by 0 bases and J by 0 bases, with 6 bases between them. In germline, CDR1 is SGHRS, CDR2 YFSETQ. CDR3 sequence (DNA): TGCGCCAGCAGCTTGGGAGCCGCGAACACCGGGGAGCTGTTTTTT. Protein sequence: CASSLGAANTGELFF.

This chain joins TRBV6-5 and TRBJ2-5; the match to TRBD2 covers 8 bases. Per the germline V gene, CDR1 is MNHEY and CDR2 is SVGAGI. V trimming: 2 bases; J trimming: 4 bases; junction bases outside the gene matches: 3. The CDR3 is 14 amino acids. This CDR3 is CASSYGREVETQYF. CDR3 sequence (DNA): TGTGCCAGCAGTTACGGGCGGGAGGTAGAGACCCAGTACTTC.

V is TRBV6-1 and J is TRBJ2-2; 12 nucleotides match TRBD2. Germline assignment: CDR1 MNHNS and CDR2 SASEGT. The CDR3 extends over 17 amino acids. The V and J ends lost 4 bases and 3 bases, in that order; junction bases with no gene match: 6. The CDR3 loop reads CASSVLAGGGHTGELFF. The CDR3 bases are TGTGCCAGCAGTGTTCTAGCGGGAGGGGGACACACCGGGGAGCTGTTTTTT.